These 7 T cell receptor beta chains came from one sample sequenced in a study of Graves' ophthalmopathy and Graves' hyperthyroidism. Amplified material comprised TCR beta CDR3 regions derived from RNA transcripts. HTBI-primed first-round RT-PCR preceded second-round multiplex PCR. TCRdb analysed the multiplex PCR reads with MiXCR anew, one entry per CDR3 protein. The repertoire holds almost 750,000 distinct CDR3 sequences, with roughly two fifths as singletons. Sequencing was carried out using peripheral blood. The receptor set was obtained from an adult man with Graves' ophthalmopathy.

This clonotype was counted a single time. The chain carries TRBV10-3 and TRBJ1-1; no clear D gene. Trimming stripped 10 bases from V and 0 bases from J, with 15 bases between. CDR3 length equals 14 residues. Germline assignment: CDR1 ENHRY and CDR2 SYGVKD. The CDR3 spells CASSFSPVNTEAFF. Here the CDR3 DNA reads TGTGCCAGCAGCTTCAGCCCAGTGAACACTGAAGCTTTCTTT.

As to this clonotype: In this CDR3 the conserved last residue, phenylalanine or tryptophan, is missing, so a read error is likely. The DNA is left out, because the CDR3 cannot be placed on it with certainty; the CDR3 is given as TCRdb lists it. The chain joins TRBV7-9 to TRBJ2-6; the D call of TRBD2 is as the table states it, not checked on the DNA. Ends included, the CDR3 has 12 residues. Germline V gives CDR1 SEHNR, CDR2 FQNEAQ (reference sequence). The CDR3 here is CASSPIVAGGSS.

The chain is built from TRBV2 and TRBJ1-5; TRBD1 might be the D (5 bases). From germline, CDR1 is SNHLY and CDR2 FYNNEI. The CDR3 runs 19 residues. V lost 5 bases and J 0 bases, leaving 23 bases between the germline ends. Written as DNA, the CDR3 is TGTGCCAGCAGTTTACCTGGCAGGGATCCCCGTAATAGCAATCAGCCCCAGCATTTT. Amino acids: CASSLPGRDPRNSNQPQHF. Drawing the rest from reference TRBV2 and TRBJ1-5, the complete variable domain is EPEVTQTPSHQVTQMGQEVILRCVPISNHLYFYWYRQILGQKVEFLVSFYNNEISEKSEIFDDQFSVERPDGSNFTLKIRSTKLEDSAMYFCASSLPGRDPRNSNQPQHFGDGTRLSIL.

The genes are TRBV7-2 and TRBJ2-5, with a tentative D call TRBD1 (5 bases). V lost 8 bases, J lost 8 bases, and 9 bases lay in between. The CDR3 length is 10 residues. In germline, CDR1 is SGHTA, CDR2 FQGNSA. Here the CDR3 reads CASRDSTQYF. DNA of the CDR3: TGTGCCAGCCGAGACAGTACCCAGTACTTC.

This clonotype was counted a single time. The chain uses TRBV25-1 and TRBJ1-2; D not resolved. From germline, CDR1 is MGHDK and CDR2 SYGVNS. The V end lost 3 bases, the J end lost 4 bases, and 9 bases lay between the germline ends. The CDR3 totals 13 residues. CDR3 in amino acids: CASSEKWGYGYTF. CDR3 bases: TGTGCCAGCAGTGAGAAGTGGGGCTATGGCTACACCTTC.

This clonotype has only a few counts. CDR3 loop: CASSQSGYYEQYF. CDR3 nucleotide sequence: TGTGCCAGCAGCCAAAGCGGTTACTACGAGCAGTACTTC. The chain combines TRBV7-6 with TRBJ2-7; D is possibly TRBD2 (5 bases). The CDR3 runs to 13 residues. Per the germline V gene, CDR1 is SGHVS and CDR2 is FNYEAQ. Trimming took 5 bases from V and 3 from J, leaving 11 bases between them.

At least ten counts were recorded for this clonotype. The CDR3 spells CASTGGRGNTGELFF. As DNA, the CDR3 is TGTGCCAGCACCGGAGGACGGGGGAACACCGGGGAGCTGTTTTTT. The chain combines TRBV11-2 with TRBJ2-2; tentative D call: TRBD2 (5 bases). With 7 bases removed from V and 1 base from J, the gap between germline ends came to 13 bases. From germline, CDR1 is SGHAT and CDR2 FQNNGV. This CDR3 spans 15 amino acids.